This record covers a single TCR beta chain. Germline CDR1 reads SGHRS; CDR2 reads YFSETQ. The CDR3 length is 14 residues. V was shortened by 0 bases and J by 2 bases, with 9 bases between the two germline ends. The sample is drawn from a study of Tregs in tolerant kidney transplant recipients. Profiled with immunoSEQ multiplex PCR; TCRdb holds only in-frame clones, not every one. This sample has more than 95,000 clones, with around 91% found just once. The clonotype comes from a human donor in good health. V is TRBV5-1 and J is TRBJ2-7; D remains ambiguous. Source material: CD4+ T cells from blood. For the CDR3, the DNA is TGCGCCAGCAGCTTGGCTACTCCGCCCTACGAGCAGTACTTC. Protein: CASSLATPPYEQYF.